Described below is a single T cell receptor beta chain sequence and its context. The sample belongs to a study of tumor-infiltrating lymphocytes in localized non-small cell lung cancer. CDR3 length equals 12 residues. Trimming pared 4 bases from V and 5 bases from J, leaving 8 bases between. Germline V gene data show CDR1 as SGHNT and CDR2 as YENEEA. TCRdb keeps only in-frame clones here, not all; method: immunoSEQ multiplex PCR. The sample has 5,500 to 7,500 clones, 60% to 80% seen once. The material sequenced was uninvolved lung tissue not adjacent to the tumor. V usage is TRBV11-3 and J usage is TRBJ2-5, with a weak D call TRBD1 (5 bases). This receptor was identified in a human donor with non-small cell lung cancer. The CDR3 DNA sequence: TGTGCCAGCAGCTCATGGGGCGAGACCCAGTACTTC. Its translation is CASSSWGETQYF.